This T cell receptor (beta chain) was documented in a study of CD8+CD57+ T cells in acquired aplastic anemia. General study results and limits: For CD8+ Simpson's diversity, patients and controls showed no significant difference. Comparison of patients with controls identified some 29 shared CD8+ CDR3 sequences.

The sample holds many counts of this clonotype. Its antigen is still unknown. Genomic DNA constituted the template upon which TCR beta VDJ and CDR3 profiling was performed. Via MiXCR, TCRdb re-called the reads, giving one row per CDR3 protein. The sample records about 190,000 distinct CDR3 sequences, around 59% being singletons. V was cut by 0 bases and J by 6 bases, with 11 bases left in between. Germline V gene data show CDR1 as MNHNY and CDR2 as SVGAGI (reference sequence). This CDR3 is built from 14 residues. The sequence derives from a human donor in good health, serving as a control. The chain carries TRBV6-6 and TRBJ1-1; no reliable D call. The sequencing input was sorted CD4+, CD8+, or CD8+CD57+ T cells (not recorded which) from PBMCs. CDR3 in DNA: TGTGCCAGCAGTTACTCGATGAGTACAGCTGAAGCTTTCTTT. Its protein is CASSYSMSTAEAFF.